The 20 T cell receptor beta chains presented below share a single source sample, sequenced in a study of T cell repertoires in cytomegalovirus infection (dated by TCRdb to the late 2010s). The sample's treatment or condition, from its label and the paper: in vitro stimulation with specific CMV peptide epitopes to enrich CMV-specific T cells. The data were produced on an Illumina HiSeq 1500. TCRdb's own reprocessing of the public reads used fastp at Q25 and MiXCR and kept productive beta chains. When rows share a CDR3 protein, they turn into one entry using the most common DNA and genes. The sample table lists about 830,000 distinct CDR3 sequences, roughly 33% of them with a count of one. 12% of the sample is taken by the ten largest. Their recognized antigens are unknown. Sequencing used cultured CD8+ T cells from PBMCs, obtained from culture after CMV antigen stimulation. The receptors come from a human donor in good health (CMV status not recorded). Some clones in this sample may be carry-over from other donors' samples.

This clonotype was observed a few times. This sequence joins TRBV28 and TRBJ1-2; D perhaps matches TRBD1 (6 bases). CDR3 size: 15 residues. Germline CDR1 and CDR2: MDHEN and SYDVKM. The V end lost 7 bases, the J end lost 2 bases, and 17 bases lay between the germline ends. CDR3 nucleotides: TGTGCCAGCACCCTATTAGGACAGACCAACTATGGCTACACCTTC. It translates to CASTLLGQTNYGYTF.

This rearrangement joins TRBV27 to TRBJ1-2, with 8 nucleotides matching TRBD1. CDR1 MNHEY and CDR2 SMNVEV come from the germline V gene (reference sequence). V was pared by 3 bases and J by 5 bases, with 11 bases of the junction left unmatched. The CDR3 contains 16 residues. The CDR3 here is CASSFAGQGVYYGYTF. DNA for the CDR3: TGTGCCAGCAGTTTCGCCGGACAGGGTGTATATTATGGCTACACCTTC.

This clonotype was counted many times. The chain recombines TRBV6-1 with TRBJ1-1, with a tentative D call TRBD1 (5 bases). The CDR3 has 15 residues. Germline lookup yields CDR1 MNHNS and CDR2 SASEGT. Between the trimmed V and J ends, which lost 7 bases and 0 bases, there was a span of 15 bases. For the CDR3, the DNA is TGTGCCAGCACCTTTGACGGGGCTATGAACACTGAAGCTTTCTTT. It is translated as CASTFDGAMNTEAFF.

This clonotype was picked up a small number of times. This chain uses TRBV20-1 with TRBJ1-2, with TRBD1 as a possible D gene (5 bases). V dropped 6 bases and J dropped 4 bases, with 15 bases sitting between them. Looked up from germline, CDR1 is DFQATT and CDR2 is SNEGSKA (reference sequence). CDR3 length: 13 amino acids. The CDR3 reads CSAGQEGPYGYTF. Here the CDR3 DNA reads TGCAGTGCCGGGCAGGAGGGGCCCTATGGCTACACCTTC.

This clonotype appeared a few times. This rearrangement joins TRBV19 to TRBJ1-1; possible D gene TRBD1, 6 bases. The V end lost 3 bases, the J end lost 2 bases, and 16 bases lay between the germline ends. This CDR3 contains 16 residues. CDR1 and CDR2 (germline): LNHDA, SQIVND (reference sequence). The CDR3 region has the DNA TGTGCCAGTAGTATTCCCTCAGGGGTTCTCAACACTGAAGCTTTCTTT. This translates into CASSIPSGVLNTEAFF.

A few counts support this clonotype. The chain carries TRBV19 and TRBJ2-7; 10 nucleotides line up with TRBD2. The CDR3 consists of 15 residues. CDR1 is LNHDA and CDR2 is SQIVND in the germline V gene (reference sequence). V lost 6 bases to trimming and J lost 2 bases; unmatched junction nucleotides: 7. DNA for the CDR3: TGTGCCAGTAGCCTCACTAGCGGGGTGACCTACGAGCAGTACTTC. Translation: CASSLTSGVTYEQYF.

This clonotype turned up a few times. The chain combines TRBV20-1 with TRBJ2-5; TRBD1 aligns across 9 bases. Trimming removed 3 bases from V and 5 bases from J; junction bases left unmatched: 7. Looked up from germline, CDR1 is DFQATT and CDR2 is SNEGSKA (reference sequence). The CDR3 contains 14 residues. CDR3 bases: TGCAGTGCTAGGGGGACAGGGATCGGGGAGACCCAGTACTTC. Its protein is CSARGTGIGETQYF.

This clonotype was counted only a few times. In DNA, the CDR3 is TGTGCCAGCAGTCCTACAGTCCTGAGTTACGAGCAGTACTTC. Translated, it gives CASSPTVLSYEQYF. The chain joins TRBV2 to TRBJ2-7; D is uncertain. The CDR3 has 14 residues. Germline CDR1 is SNHLY and CDR2 is FYNNEI. Deletions cut 5 bases from V and 4 bases from J, with 15 bases between.

This clonotype showed up just a few times. V is TRBV14 and J is TRBJ1-1, with 9 nucleotides matching TRBD1. This CDR3 spans 17 amino acids. Germline V gene sequence: CDR1 SGHDN, CDR2 FVKESK. The J segment lost 1 base and the V segment lost 6 bases, leaving 12 bases of the junction unmatched. The CDR3 loop reads CASRRTGEFIQNTEAFF. CDR3 bases: TGTGCCAGCAGGCGGACAGGGGAATTCATTCAGAACACTGAAGCTTTCTTT.

This clonotype was found many times. Here the CDR3 reads CASSLVGDRRAFF. For the CDR3, the DNA is TGTGCCAGCAGCTTAGTAGGGGACAGGAGGGCTTTCTTT. The genes are TRBV7-2 and TRBJ1-1; TRBD1 matches at 8 bases. The V segment lost 1 base and the J segment 11 bases; nucleotides outside the gene matches: 6. Germline CDR1 and CDR2: SGHTA and FQGNSA. The length of the CDR3 is 13 residues. Variable domain in full (rest from reference TRBV7-2 and TRBJ1-1): GAGVSQSPSNKVTEKGKDVELRCDPISGHTALYWYRQSLGQGLEFLIYFQGNSAPDKSGLPSDRFSAERTGGSVSTLTIQRTQQEDSAVYLCASSLVGDRRAFFGQGTRLTVV.

Many counts were recorded for this clonotype. The J gene is TRBJ2-2, the V gene TRBV7-6; perhaps D is TRBD1 or TRBD2 (5 bases each). This CDR3 region has 17 residues. Trimming took 0 bases from V and 4 from J, leaving 15 bases between them. Germline lookup yields CDR1 SGHVS and CDR2 FNYEAQ. DNA of the CDR3: TGTGCCAGCAGCTTAGCGCGAGGGGCGATTTTCACCGGGGAGCTGTTTTTT. Translating gives CASSLARGAIFTGELFF.

This clonotype occurred a few times. The DNA of the CDR3 is TGTGCCAGCAGAAGGTTACTAGCCCCAGATACGCAGTATTTT. Protein sequence: CASRRLLAPDTQYF. The chain couples TRBV6-6 to TRBJ2-3; D might be TRBD2 (6 bases). The V and J ends lost 6 bases and 4 bases respectively, with 14 bases between them. CDR1 MNHNY and CDR2 SVGAGI come from the germline V gene (reference sequence). The length of the CDR3 is 14 residues.

This clonotype was found a few times. V and J are TRBV6-5 and TRBJ1-5; no clear D. V was pared by 0 bases and J by 3 bases, with 6 bases between. This CDR3 region has 14 residues. Germline CDR1 MNHEY, CDR2 SVGAGI. The CDR3 sequence is CASSYSPYNQPQHF. DNA of the CDR3: TGTGCCAGCAGTTACTCCCCGTACAATCAGCCCCAGCATTTT.

This clonotype was counted between two and nine times. This sequence joins TRBV4-1 and TRBJ2-4, with 11 bases fitting TRBD2. This CDR3 is 15 amino acids long. J gave up 5 bases and V 1 base, and 1 base lay outside the gene matches. Germline lookup yields CDR1 MGHRA and CDR2 YSYEKL. CDR3 sequence (DNA): TGCGCCAGCAGCCAAGTACTAGCGGGGGAAAACATTCAGTACTTC. Translated: CASSQVLAGENIQYF.

The chain carries TRBV2 and TRBJ1-5; the D gene is possibly TRBD1 (6 bases). The germline V gene has CDR1 SNHLY and CDR2 FYNNEI. V lost 7 bases to trimming and J lost 1 base, with 8 bases between them. CDR3 length: 13 residues. This chain's CDR3 is CASMGQSNQPQHF. The CDR3 bases are TGTGCCAGCATGGGACAAAGCAATCAGCCCCAGCATTTT.

CDR3 amino acids: CASSLDSISLYNEQFF. CDR3 bases: TGTGCCAGCAGCCTTGACTCGATCTCCCTCTACAATGAGCAGTTCTTC. The chain couples TRBV7-6 to TRBJ2-1; D uncertain. The V and J ends lost 5 bases and 3 bases respectively, with 17 bases between them. The germline V gene has CDR1 SGHVS and CDR2 FNYEAQ. CDR3 length: 16 amino acids.

This clonotype was seen more than once but under ten times. The chain recombines TRBV14 with TRBJ2-2; a weak D match, TRBD1 (5 bases). Looked up from germline, CDR1 is SGHDN and CDR2 is FVKESK. Between the trimmed V and J ends, which lost 0 bases and 3 bases, there was a span of 14 bases. The length of the CDR3 is 17 residues. The CDR3: CASSQEVRAIDTGELFF. CDR3 nucleotide sequence: TGTGCCAGCAGCCAAGAAGTCAGGGCTATAGACACCGGGGAGCTGTTTTTT.

The chain uses TRBV10-3 and TRBJ2-3; the match to TRBD1 covers 10 bases. The germline V gene has CDR1 ENHRY and CDR2 SYGVKD. The CDR3 runs 16 residues. V lost 6 bases to trimming and J lost 7 bases; unmatched junction nucleotides: 13. CDR3: CAIRGTGEEVLHTQYF. DNA for the CDR3: TGTGCCATCAGGGGGACAGGGGAGGAAGTATTGCATACGCAGTATTTT.

This clonotype was recorded at least ten times. This chain uses TRBV7-2 with TRBJ2-3, with 7 bases matching TRBD2. V lost 1 base, J lost 2 bases, and 9 bases stayed unmatched. The CDR3 extends over 17 amino acids. Germline V CDR1 and CDR2: SGHTA, FQGNSA. The CDR3 coding sequence is TGTGCCAGCAGCTTAGGGGGGGGAGGGCAGTCCACAGATACGCAGTATTTT. This gives the protein CASSLGGGGQSTDTQYF.

The chain links TRBV13 to TRBJ1-4, with TRBD1 as a possible D gene (6 bases). The CDR3 is 12 amino acids. Germline loops: CDR1 PRHDT, CDR2 FYEKMQ (reference sequence). The V end lost 1 base, the J end lost 12 bases, and 9 bases lay between the germline ends. The DNA for the CDR3 is TGTGCCAGCAGCTTAGAGGAGGGGGAACTGTTTTTT. It translates to CASSLEEGELFF.